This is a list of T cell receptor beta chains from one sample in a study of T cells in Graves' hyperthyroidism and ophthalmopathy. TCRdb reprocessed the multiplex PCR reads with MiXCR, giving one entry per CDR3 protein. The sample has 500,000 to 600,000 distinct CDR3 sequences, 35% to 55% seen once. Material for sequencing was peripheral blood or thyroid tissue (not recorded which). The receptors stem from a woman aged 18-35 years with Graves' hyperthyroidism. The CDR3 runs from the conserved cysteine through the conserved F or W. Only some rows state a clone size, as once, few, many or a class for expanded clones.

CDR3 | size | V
CATSDFGTVNQPQHF | - | TRBV24-1
CASSLVAGTGLEKLFF | many | TRBV5-4
CASSHEDRSTGELFF | few | TRBV4-3
CASSKEQGAVEQYF | many | TRBV7-7
CASRGYTGGERETQYF | - | TRBV19
CASSLPTVNTEAFF | many | TRBV7-2
CASSGPTGDSNQPQHF | many | TRBV19
CASSVAGTGESEQFF | few | TRBV9
CASSQDSGGGRPQHF | many | TRBV4-1
CSILTGDGQETQYF | - | TRBV29-1
CASSIGGRDILYF | many | TRBV19
CATSAIPGQGEGYTF | - | TRBV24-1
CASRAGQGDEQYF | many | TRBV12-3/TRBV12-4
CSVDRDRNTEAFF | - | TRBV29-1
CASSQDYPGGSPLHF | few | TRBV3-1
CASSPPGLARETQHF | - | TRBV7-9
CASRNMRTANTEAFF | many | TRBV11-2
CASKQAEGLYEQYF | - | TRBV10-2
CASSAGEETQYF | many | TRBV5-8
CASSSGFTYEQYF | many | TRBV27
CASSQDAGYDYGYTF | - | TRBV4-3
CASSAPSGYNEQFF | - | TRBV2
CSVDRDPNEQFF | - | TRBV29-1
CASSLGTSTLLGVYTF | - | TRBV5-4
CASSLRDGNNETQYF | - | TRBV11-3
CASSWKAYEQYF | many | TRBV6-2/TRBV6-3
CASTIDGARGHQPQHF | many | TRBV19
CAGSQGSGRLYEQYF | - | TRBV10-2
CAISARGSNQPQHF | many | TRBV10-3
CASSARGGAEQFF | - | TRBV2
CASSPVDFGANEKLFF | many | TRBV12-3/TRBV12-4
CASSQEVLHRELFF | once | TRBV3-1
CSTYGGDGYTF | - | TRBV29-1
CASSLGTGILPPLHF | - | TRBV7-2
CASSYAGTHYGYTF | - | TRBV4-2
CAPDAGVGYEQYF | - | TRBV15
CATSDSKGEPQHF | few | TRBV24-1
CASSPSGPYQETQYF | many | TRBV5-1
CASSLSRVEEKLFF | many | TRBV5-1
CASRGQLVNQPQYF | - | TRBV6-1
CASSANWGRNTEAFF | many | TRBV19